The 5 T cell receptor beta chains below all came from one sample that was sequenced in a study of response to subunit inactivated influenza vaccine. TCRdb itself ran the RT-PCR reads through MiXCR, one entry per CDR3 protein. The sample lists some 640,000 distinct CDR3 sequences; over 11% were seen once. The sample was PBMCs from blood, taken about 14 days before vaccination. These receptors originate from a man between 45 and 60 years old who received an inactivated influenza vaccine.

The chain links TRBV7-9 to TRBJ2-7; tentatively, D is TRBD1 or TRBD2 (5 bases each). V was clipped by 5 bases and J by 6 bases, with 11 bases between them. The CDR3 covers 12 residues. Looked up from germline, CDR1 is SEHNR and CDR2 is FQNEAQ (reference sequence). This CDR3 is CASSPGLLEQYF. DNA for the CDR3: TGTGCCAGCAGCCCGGGGCTCCTCGAGCAGTACTTC. The whole variable domain, remainder taken from reference TRBV7-9 and TRBJ2-7, is DTGVSQNPRHKITKRGQNVTFRCDPISEHNRLYWYRQTLGQGPEFLTYFQNEAQLEKSRLLSDRFSAERPKGSFSTLEIQRTEQGDSAMYLCASSPGLLEQYFGPGTRLTVT.

The chain has TRBV5-8 and TRBJ1-1; D possibly corresponds to TRBD1 (5 bases). Per the germline V gene, CDR1 is SGHTS and CDR2 is YDEGEE. The CDR3 totals 12 residues. Trimming took 2 bases from V and 7 from J, leaving 9 bases between them. The CDR3 DNA is TGTGCCAGCAGCTTACCCGACAGTGAAGCTTTCTTT. As protein: CASSLPDSEAFF.

In its sample, this clonotype was seen a few times. J is TRBJ1-2 and V is TRBV28, with D possibly matching TRBD1 (6 bases). Between the trimmed V and J ends, which lost 7 bases and 4 bases, there was a span of 19 bases. This CDR3 contains 15 residues. Germline V CDR1 and CDR2: MDHEN, SYDVKM. CDR3 residues: CASNSPGRGGYGYTF. Written as DNA, the CDR3 is TGTGCCAGCAATTCCCCGGGCAGGGGCGGCTATGGCTACACCTTC.

This clonotype was observed a handful of times. The chain links TRBV6-2 or TRBV6-3 to TRBJ2-5; D tentatively reads TRBD1 or TRBD2 (5 bases each). Germline V lookup: CDR1 MNHEY, CDR2 SVGEGT. The CDR3 sequence is 15 residues long. The germline V and J ends were trimmed by 7 bases and 5 bases, with 20 bases remaining between them. The CDR3 nucleotides are TGTGCCAGCATTCGATCGGGACCCGGAGAGGAGACCCAGTACTTC. Its translation: CASIRSGPGEETQYF.

There are a few counts of this clonotype. The CDR3 region is CASSVIPRETEAFF. CDR3 sequence (DNA): TGTGCCAGCAGTGTCATCCCTAGGGAAACTGAAGCTTTCTTT. This chain connects TRBV2 to TRBJ1-1; D not certain. Trimming took off 4 bases at V and 5 bases at J, with 14 bases between the two ends. The CDR3 contains 14 residues. Germline V gives CDR1 SNHLY, CDR2 FYNNEI.